This TCR beta chain is drawn from a study of cytomegalovirus exposure and HLA in healthy donors. The PCR had 60 Vbeta and 13 Jbeta primers. The table came from immunoSEQ multiplex PCR; TCRdb's copy has only in-frame clones and leaves some out. The repertoire includes 110,000 to 150,000 clones, roughly 80% of them detected once, and more than 0.95% sits in the top ten. The CDR3 has 14 residues. CDR1 is SSHAT, CDR2 FNYEAQ, per germline (reference sequence). As to this clone: Its target is unknown. Relative to the germline gene, one junction end is altered; a read error may explain this.

Findings of the study overall: In vitro experiments confirmed that three CMV-associated chains were specific for CMV antigens. There were reportedly fewer N-insertions in an Asian-associated ancestry cluster than the approximately 600-donor mean, in a later analysis. Cytomegalovirus association was assigned to approximately 160 TCR beta chains. An analysis that was carried out later associated approximately 17,000 TCR beta sequences with HLA alleles at 0.05 false discovery rate.

What was sequenced was PBMCs. This TCR derives from a man aged 18-30 years in good health and CMV-seronegative. This rearrangement joins TRBV7-7 to TRBJ2-7, with a possible D match to TRBD1 (6 bases). Here the CDR3 DNA reads TGTGCTAGCAGCTTAGCCGCGGACAGCTACGAGCAGTACTTC. This encodes CASSLAADSYEQYF.